The 26 T cell receptor beta chains given below trace back to one sample, sequenced in a study of response to subunit inactivated influenza vaccine. TCRdb re-called the RT-PCR reads through MiXCR, storing one row per CDR3 protein. The sample has about 570,000 distinct CDR3 sequences; approximately 10% are singletons. These data also featured in a second study, about T cells expressing NK-cell markers. As reported in that work: What made the TCR beta cDNA was 5'RACE template switching with UMIs.

The specimen comprised PBMCs from blood, sampled on the day of vaccination. These receptors all stem from a man over 45 who received an inactivated influenza vaccine.

The V call is TRBV5-1, the J call TRBJ2-1; possible D gene TRBD2, 6 bases. The CDR3 contains 13 residues. Germline V lookup: CDR1 SGHRS, CDR2 YFSETQ. Trimming left V 4 bases short and J 9 bases short, with 14 bases between. CDR3: CASSQIRRGEQFF. Written as DNA, the CDR3 is TGCGCCAGCAGCCAAATCAGGAGGGGTGAGCAGTTCTTC.

J is TRBJ2-2 and V is TRBV19; 9 bases are shared with TRBD2. Per the germline V gene, CDR1 is LNHDA and CDR2 is SQIVND (reference sequence). The CDR3 spans 16 residues. J gave up 0 bases and V 6 bases, and 5 bases lay outside the gene matches. The CDR3 DNA reads TGTGCCAGTAGAATCAGACTAGCGGCGAACACCGGGGAGCTGTTTTTT. This sequence encodes CASRIRLAANTGELFF.

This clonotype was counted a few times. The genes are TRBV10-3 and TRBJ1-1; no firm D call. The germline CDR1 and CDR2 sequences are ENHRY and SYGVKD. V was shortened by 7 bases and J by 2 bases, with 11 bases between the two germline ends. The CDR3 is 13 residues long. CDR3 in amino acids: CAINGQPNTEAFF. The CDR3 DNA reads TGTGCCATCAATGGGCAGCCAAACACTGAAGCTTTCTTT.

This chain links TRBV4-2 with TRBJ2-5; D uncertain. V was cut by 0 bases and J by 5 bases, with 7 bases left in between. Germline V lookup: CDR1 LGHNA, CDR2 YNFKEQ. The CDR3 spans 13 residues. CDR3 in amino acids: CASSQEMGETQYF. Here the CDR3 DNA reads TGTGCCAGCAGCCAAGAAATGGGCGAGACCCAGTACTTC.

In this sample, this clonotype turned up many times. J is TRBJ2-7 and V is TRBV12-3 or TRBV12-4; tentative D call: TRBD2 (6 bases). This CDR3 is 14 amino acids long. The V gene lost 5 bases and the J gene lost 0 bases, with 11 bases spanning the gap. Here the CDR3 reads CASSEAGDSYEQYF. CDR3 bases: TGTGCCAGCAGTGAAGCGGGCGACTCCTACGAGCAGTACTTC.

This chain connects TRBV7-9 to TRBJ2-6, with D unclear. Germline CDR1 reads SEHNR; CDR2 reads FQNEAQ (reference sequence). This CDR3 contains 15 residues. The V end was cut by 5 bases, the J end by 1 base, with 9 bases between. CDR3: CASSLTRSGANVLTF. For the CDR3, the DNA is TGTGCCAGCAGCCTCACCAGGTCTGGGGCCAACGTCCTGACTTTC.

Concerning this clonotype itself: Being one base from a much bigger clone, this may be a read error. The genes are TRBV18 and TRBJ1-5; perhaps TRBD1 as D (5 bases). CDR1 and CDR2 from the germline V gene are KGHSH and LQKENI. The CDR3 has 14 residues. Written as DNA, the CDR3 is TGTGACAGCTCACTCAAGGGGAGCAATCAGCCCCAGCATTTT. It codes for CDSSLKGSNQPQHF.

This clonotype was detected a few times. The chain joins TRBV12-3 or TRBV12-4 to TRBJ2-5; maybe TRBD1 (5 bases). Trimming shortened V by 8 bases and J by 7 bases, and 17 bases separated the two germline ends. CDR3 length equals 13 residues. The DNA of the CDR3 is TGTGCCAGCGCTGCGGCAGGGTTGGTGACCCAGTACTTC. Translated, it gives CASAAAGLVTQYF.

This clonotype was picked up many times. The rearrangement joins TRBV9 to TRBJ2-6; D gene ambiguous. V was pared by 1 base and J by 0 bases, with 14 bases between. The length of the CDR3 is 18 residues. CDR1 is SGDLS and CDR2 is YYNGEE in the germline V gene. The CDR3 DNA reads TGTGCCAGCAGCGTAAGGGCAGGAGCCTACTCTGGGGCCAACGTCCTGACTTTC. This codes for CASSVRAGAYSGANVLTF.

This clonotype was seen only a few times. The chain combines TRBV18 with TRBJ1-2; TRBD1 might be the D (5 bases). CDR1 and CDR2 (germline): KGHSH, LQKENI. The CDR3 has 13 amino acids. Trimming took 4 bases from V and 8 from J, leaving 14 bases between them. The CDR3 nucleotides are TGTGCCAGCTCACGAGGGGACTCCCTGGGCTACACCTTC. Protein product: CASSRGDSLGYTF.

With respect to this clonotype: Its ends do not fully match the called genes, so a read error is possible. This sequence joins TRBV12-3 or TRBV12-4 and TRBJ2-7; D may be TRBD1 (6 bases). This CDR3 is 12 amino acids long. The DNA of the CDR3 is TGTGCCAGCAGTGGGGTAGTCGGGACAAGGCTTTTC. This sequence encodes CASSGVVGTRLF.

This clonotype was counted a few times. This chain links TRBV12-3 or TRBV12-4 with TRBJ2-1; D call uncertain. The CDR3 spans 12 residues. The germline V and J ends were trimmed by 5 bases and 15 bases, with 17 bases remaining between them. This CDR3 reads CASSTPDRVRFF. CDR3 nucleotide sequence: TGTGCCAGCAGTACACCGGACCGGGTCAGGTTCTTC.

This clonotype was picked up a small number of times. The chain carries TRBV10-3 and TRBJ1-4; possible D gene TRBD1, 6 bases. Germline V gene data show CDR1 as ENHRY and CDR2 as SYGVKD. V was pared by 3 bases and J by 7 bases, with 15 bases between. The CDR3 is made up of 15 amino acids. The CDR3 region is CAISESGESGEKLFF. In DNA form, the CDR3 reads TGTGCCATCAGTGAATCAGGGGAGAGCGGTGAAAAACTGTTTTTT.

The genes are TRBV10-3 and TRBJ1-4; possibly TRBD1 for D (5 bases). Germline V gene sequence: CDR1 ENHRY, CDR2 SYGVKD. This CDR3 comprises 14 residues. The V end was cut by 2 bases, the J end by 7 bases, with 11 bases between. The CDR3 reads CAISEGGRGEKLFF. The CDR3 DNA follows: TGTGCCATCAGTGAGGGGGGAAGGGGTGAAAAACTGTTTTTT.

The rearrangement links TRBV14 to TRBJ2-7; 7 positions agree with TRBD1. Trimming at V came to 4 bases and at J to 6 bases, leaving 12 bases not matched to a gene. Germline CDR1 is SGHDN and CDR2 is FVKESK. The CDR3 extends over 15 amino acids. Here the CDR3 reads CASSLGRDRALEQYF. The CDR3 nucleotides are TGTGCCAGCAGCCTTGGCCGAGACAGGGCCCTCGAGCAGTACTTC.

This clonotype has a count of ten or more. The chain combines TRBV19 with TRBJ1-5; D perhaps matches TRBD1 (5 bases). The V end was cut by 4 bases, the J end by 7 bases, with 11 bases between. CDR3 size: 13 residues. CDR1 is LNHDA, CDR2 SQIVND, per germline (reference sequence). The CDR3 coding sequence is TGTGCCAGTAGTAAGACAGTTTGGCAGCCCCAGCATTTT. It specifies CASSKTVWQPQHF.

This clonotype was counted only a few times. The chain is built from TRBV7-2 and TRBJ1-1; D uncertain. The CDR3 loop spans 15 amino acids. Germline V gene lookup returns CDR1 SGHTA and CDR2 FQGNSA. Trimming removed 5 bases at V and 1 base at J, with 14 bases between. Here the CDR3 reads CASSPLRQTNTEAFF. The CDR3 nucleotides read TGTGCCAGCAGCCCCCTCCGGCAGACGAACACTGAAGCTTTCTTT.

The table lists this clonotype with many counts. For the CDR3, the DNA is TGCAGTGCTACCCCGGGACAGGGGGCTGTGGGGGCTGAAGCTTTCTTT. Residues: CSATPGQGAVGAEAFF. The V and J genes are TRBV20-1 and TRBJ1-1, with 12 bases fitting TRBD1. The CDR3 is 16 amino acids. CDR1 DFQATT and CDR2 SNEGSKA come from the germline V gene (reference sequence). J lost 6 bases, V lost 4 bases, and 12 bases had no gene match.

This chain joins TRBV4-1 and TRBJ2-4; no firm D call. Germline V gene sequence: CDR1 MGHRA, CDR2 YSYEKL. The CDR3 totals 16 residues. V dropped 3 bases and J dropped 0 bases, with 12 bases sitting between them. The CDR3 DNA is TGCGCCAGCAGCCAGTTCTGGATGAAAGCCAAAAACATTCAGTACTTC. Translating it yields CASSQFWMKAKNIQYF.

This clonotype was observed many times. The genes are TRBV29-1 and TRBJ2-3; possibly TRBD1 for D (6 bases). Deletions cut 7 bases from V and 3 bases from J, with 11 bases between. CDR1 SQVTM and CDR2 ANQGSEA come from the germline V gene. CDR3 size: 12 residues. Here the CDR3 reads CSATGGTDTQYF. The CDR3 region has the DNA TGCAGCGCGACAGGAGGTACAGATACGCAGTATTTT.

This clonotype was picked up a small number of times. The rearrangement uses TRBV4-1 and TRBJ1-1; no clear D. Germline assignment: CDR1 MGHRA and CDR2 YSYEKL. This CDR3 spans 15 amino acids. Between the trimmed V and J ends, which lost 1 base and 4 bases, there was a span of 13 bases. As DNA, the CDR3 is TGCGCCAGCAGCCAAGCTATTCGCCGGGTCACTGAAGCTTTCTTT. This translates into CASSQAIRRVTEAFF.

The rearrangement joins TRBV7-8 to TRBJ1-5; D is unresolved. V was cut by 2 bases and J by 7 bases, with 12 bases left in between. Per the germline V gene, CDR1 is SGHVS and CDR2 is FQNEAQ. This CDR3 has 14 residues. The CDR3 loop is CASSLSRIGQPQHF. The CDR3 DNA is TGTGCCAGCAGCTTATCGAGGATAGGGCAGCCCCAGCATTTT.

The chain employs TRBV4-2 and TRBJ1-2, with D possibly being TRBD1 (5 bases). This CDR3 is 17 amino acids long. The germline CDR1 and CDR2 sequences are LGHNA and YNFKEQ. Between the trimmed V and J ends, which lost 2 bases and 5 bases, there was a span of 21 bases. The CDR3 DNA reads as TGTGCCAGCAGCCAACAGGACAACGCAAGGAGAAATTATGGCTACACCTTC. Amino acids: CASSQQDNARRNYGYTF.

This sequence joins TRBV4-2 and TRBJ2-7, with D tentatively TRBD1 (5 bases). Germline V lookup: CDR1 LGHNA, CDR2 YNFKEQ. V shed 0 bases and J shed 3 bases, with 12 bases lying between them. This CDR3 contains 15 residues. This chain's CDR3 is CASSQEEGQGYEQYF. In nucleotides, the CDR3 is TGTGCCAGCAGCCAAGAAGAAGGACAAGGCTACGAGCAGTACTTC.

The genes are TRBV24-1 and TRBJ2-7, with a possible D match to TRBD1 (6 bases). The CDR3 totals 14 residues. CDR1 and CDR2 from the germline V gene are KGHDR and SFDVKD. Trimming removed 5 bases at V and 6 bases at J, with 16 bases between. In DNA, the CDR3 is TGTGCCACCAGTGGGGGGCAGGGAGTAGGCGAGCAGTACTTC. Its protein is CATSGGQGVGEQYF.

In its sample, this clonotype was seen many times. This chain joins TRBV5-8 and TRBJ2-5, with D perhaps assigned TRBD1 or TRBD2 (5 bases each). The CDR3 is made up of 13 amino acids. Germline-derived CDR1 and CDR2 are SGHTS and YDEGEE. V dropped 2 bases and J dropped 2 bases, with 7 bases sitting between them. This chain's CDR3 is CASSFWGQETQYF. CDR3 nucleotide sequence: TGTGCCAGCAGCTTCTGGGGGCAAGAGACCCAGTACTTC.